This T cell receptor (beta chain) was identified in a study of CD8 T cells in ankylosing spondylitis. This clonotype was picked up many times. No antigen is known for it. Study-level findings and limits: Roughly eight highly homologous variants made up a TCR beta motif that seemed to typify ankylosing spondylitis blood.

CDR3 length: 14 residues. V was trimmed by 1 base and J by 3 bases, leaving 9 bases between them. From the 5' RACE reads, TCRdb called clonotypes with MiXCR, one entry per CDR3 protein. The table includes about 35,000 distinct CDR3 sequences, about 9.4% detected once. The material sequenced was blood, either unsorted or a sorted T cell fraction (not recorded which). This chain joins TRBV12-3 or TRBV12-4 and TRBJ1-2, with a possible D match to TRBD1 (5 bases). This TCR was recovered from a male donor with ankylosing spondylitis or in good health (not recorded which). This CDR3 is CASSLGVGHYGYTF. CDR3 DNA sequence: TGTGCCAGCAGTTTAGGCGTGGGGCACTATGGCTACACCTTC.